This T cell receptor (beta chain) was observed in a study of Graves' ophthalmopathy and Graves' hyperthyroidism listed by TCRdb under 2018. Concerning the study at large: A patient counted as having stable hyperthyroidism if there was no progression to ophthalmopathy within 18 months of follow-up. TCR beta repertoire signatures were used to distinguish Graves' ophthalmopathy from Graves' hyperthyroidism and to predict progression to ophthalmopathy. In total, 135 blood samples were TCR-sequenced: 43 ophthalmopathy, under 80 hyperthyroidism and some 17 hyperthyroidism-to-ophthalmopathy patients. To explore V-J signatures that separate ophthalmopathy from hyperthyroidism, a discovery set of more than 95 patients was enrolled, consisting of about 41 with ophthalmopathy and around 57 with stable hyperthyroidism. An independent validation cohort comprised 18 hyperthyroidism patients and over 15 patients who later progressed from hyperthyroidism to ophthalmopathy. In about six hyperthyroidism patients, the T-cell repertoire of thyroid tissue was compared with the T-cell repertoire of blood. Once sampling was done, hyperthyroidism patients were given methimazole at a starting dose of 30 mg daily, while ophthalmopathy patients were given high-dose intravenous methylprednisolone.

Hyperthyroidism patients were newly diagnosed, with disease duration under 2 months, and aged 18 to 65 years. Patients were excluded if they had other autoimmune diseases, uncontrolled infections, pregnancy or lactation. Clinical symptoms, serum thyroxine, TRAb, thyroid ultrasound and orbital computed tomography were used for diagnosis. Total RNA was extracted with Trizol reagent and quality-checked on an Agilent 2100 Bioanalyzer. Paper-wide results and their limitations: Most of the expanded thyroid clonotypes with a frequency above 0.001 were also detected in blood, and it was suggested that the thyroid immune response may be reflected by blood repertoires. In validation, the model predicted ophthalmopathy progression with less than 71% sensitivity and roughly 72% specificity; approximately 12 predicted patients were CT-confirmed with GO in a median of approximately 6.2 months. The 13-signature model separated ophthalmopathy from stable hyperthyroidism with 85% to 90% sensitivity and almost 84% specificity in cross-validation, and 80%/75% in the test set. No statistical method was used to set the sample size in advance, and the investigators knew which group each participant was assigned to.

For repertoire sequencing, TCR beta CDR3 regions were amplified from RNA transcripts. HTBI primers and the Qiagen OneStep RT-PCR kit were used in a first-round RT-PCR, which was followed by a second-round multiplex PCR, size selection and purification. Libraries were sequenced paired-end with 100 bp reads on an Illumina HiSeq2000. For the original study's pipeline: Reads were processed with SOAPnuke, discarding reads with adapters, uncalled bases, mean Phred below 15, or no exact constant-primer or identifier match. High-quality paired reads were merged with COPE v1.2.5. Each unique nucleotide sequence was treated as a clonotype, and MiTCR v1.1 was used to align the clonotypes to the IMGT TRB V, D and J references. The analysis was limited to V-J combinations with a frequency above 0.0001, which together covered over 99% of the repertoires. A TCR clonal expansion and chaos score per V-J combination was defined as the ratio of F50 clonal expansion to chaos observed in the TCRdist matrix. Welch's t-statistics and random forest were used to reduce the features to some 13 V-J combinations, which were then used as input to a naive Bayes classifier. Thyroid-blood repertoire similarity was quantified with the Morisita-Horn index. TCRdb ran its own pipeline on the public reads, namely fastp trimming at Q25 and MiXCR clone calling, and kept in-frame beta chains. Each record represents a unique CDR3 protein, reported with the most common genes and DNA among its rows. TCRdb assigned the V and J calls; the authors' analysis was not used. The sample profile shows 900,000 to 1,200,000 distinct CDR3 sequences; roughly two fifths of them were found once. The top ten clonotypes cover around 10% of the sample.

In its sample, this clonotype was seen many times. The target of this receptor is not known. One base away there is no much larger clone; base qualities are not given. This clonotype originated in an adult man with Graves' hyperthyroidism. The sample consisted of peripheral blood or thyroid tissue (not recorded which).

CDR3 sequence: CSARPGTSGSGPETQYF. The nucleotide sequence is TGCAGTGCTAGACCCGGGACTAGCGGGAGCGGACCGGAGACCCAGTACTTC. The sequence is built from TRBV20-1 and TRBJ2-5, and 14 junctional nucleotides match TRBD2. Trimmed from V: 2 bases; trimmed from J: 5 bases; junction bases lacking a gene match: 10. The germline V gene (reference sequence) specifies DFQATT as CDR1 and SNEGSKA as CDR2. From cysteine to phenylalanine, the CDR3 is 17 amino acids long. The only DNA kept is the CDR3, 51 bases in frame from the first base.